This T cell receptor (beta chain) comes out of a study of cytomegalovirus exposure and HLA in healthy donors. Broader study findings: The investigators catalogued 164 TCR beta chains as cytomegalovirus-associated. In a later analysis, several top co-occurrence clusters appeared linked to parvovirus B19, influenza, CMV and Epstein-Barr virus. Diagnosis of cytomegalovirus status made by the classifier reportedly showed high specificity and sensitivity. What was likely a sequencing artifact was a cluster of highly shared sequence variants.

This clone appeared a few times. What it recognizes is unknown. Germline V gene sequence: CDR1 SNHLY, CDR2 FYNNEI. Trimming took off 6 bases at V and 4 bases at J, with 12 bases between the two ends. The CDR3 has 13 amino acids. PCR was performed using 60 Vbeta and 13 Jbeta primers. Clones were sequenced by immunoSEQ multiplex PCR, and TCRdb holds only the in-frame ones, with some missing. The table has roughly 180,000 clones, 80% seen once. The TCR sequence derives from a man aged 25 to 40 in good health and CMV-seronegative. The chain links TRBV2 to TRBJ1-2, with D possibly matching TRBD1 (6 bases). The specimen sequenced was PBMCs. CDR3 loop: CASSGDKTYGYTF. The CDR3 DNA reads TGTGCCAGCAGCGGGGACAAGACCTATGGCTACACCTTC.